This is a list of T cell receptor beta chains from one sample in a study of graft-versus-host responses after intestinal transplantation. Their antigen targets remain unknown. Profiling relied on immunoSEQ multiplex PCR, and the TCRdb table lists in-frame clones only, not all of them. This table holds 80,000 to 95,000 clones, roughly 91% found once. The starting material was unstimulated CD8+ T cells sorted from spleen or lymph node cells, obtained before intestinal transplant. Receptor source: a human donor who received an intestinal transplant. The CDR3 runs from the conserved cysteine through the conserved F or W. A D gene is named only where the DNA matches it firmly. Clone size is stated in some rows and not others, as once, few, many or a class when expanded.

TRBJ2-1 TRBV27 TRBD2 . TGTGCCAGCAGTTCGCCTAGCGGCCATGAGCAGTTCTTC CASSSPSGHEQFF
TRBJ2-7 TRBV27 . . TGTGCCAGCAGTTTACGGCAGGGGTACGAGCAGTACTTC CASSLRQGYEQYF
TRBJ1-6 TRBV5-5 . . TGTGCCAGCAGCTTAGGACACGGCCAGGCGCCCCTCCACTTT CASSLGHGQAPLHF
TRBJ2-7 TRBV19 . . TGTGCCAGTAGTATGACTGGGTACTACGAGCAGTACTTC CASSMTGYYEQYF
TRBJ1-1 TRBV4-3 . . TGCGCCAGCAGCTTTCATGAGCAGAACACTGAAGCTTTCTTT CASSFHEQNTEAFF
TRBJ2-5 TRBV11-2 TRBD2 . TGTGCCAGCAGCTTAAGGACGGGGGGGGCCCAAGAGACCCAGTACTTC CASSLRTGGAQETQYF
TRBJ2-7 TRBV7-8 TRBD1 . TGTGCCAGCAGCTTAGCGAGGACAGGGTCCTACGAGCAGTACTTC CASSLARTGSYEQYF
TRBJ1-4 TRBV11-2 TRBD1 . TGTGCCAGCAGCTTCTGGGAAGGGCAGGGGGGCCGTAATAATGAAAAACTGTTTTTT CASSFWEGQGGRNNEKLFF
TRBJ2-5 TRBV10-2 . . TGCGCCAGCAGTGGTCGGGGGTCTCAAGAGACCCAGTACTTC CASSGRGSQETQYF
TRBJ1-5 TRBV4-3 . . TGCGCCAGCAGCCAAGATAGGGCAGGGTATCAGCCCCAGCATTTT CASSQDRAGYQPQHF
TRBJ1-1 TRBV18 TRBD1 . TGTGCCAGCTCACCGGGGACAGGGGGCTACACTGAAGCTTTCTTT CASSPGTGGYTEAFF
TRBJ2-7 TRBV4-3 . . TGCGCCAGCAGCCAAGAGAGGGCCAACAGGGAAATTGGCTACGAGCAGTACTTC CASSQERANREIGYEQYF
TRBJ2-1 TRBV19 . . TGTGCCAGTAGTATAGGAGGCAGCTTTCAGTTCTTC CASSIGGSFQFF
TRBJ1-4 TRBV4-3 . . TGCGCCAGCAGCCAAGACTCAGGGAATGAAAAACTGTTTTTT CASSQDSGNEKLFF
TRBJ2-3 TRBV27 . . TGTGCCAGCAGTTTAGGGTCGGGGGATACGCAGTATTTT CASSLGSGDTQYF
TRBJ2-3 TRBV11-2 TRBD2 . TGTGCCAGCAGCTTAGCAGCGGGGGGCACAGATACGCAGTATTTT CASSLAAGGTDTQYF
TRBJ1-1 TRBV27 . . TGTGCCTCCCGACTTACAGGGCTTCAGGGCACTGAAGCTTTCTTT CASRLTGLQGTEAFF
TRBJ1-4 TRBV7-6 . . TGTGCCAGCAGCTTAAGGCAGGGGCCCGCAACTAATGAAAAACTGTTTTTT CASSLRQGPATNEKLFF
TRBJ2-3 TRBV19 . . TGTGCCAGTAGTATAGAGGGGGGGGCGGGGGATACGCAGTATTTT CASSIEGGAGDTQYF
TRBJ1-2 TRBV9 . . TGTGCCAGCAGCGTAGGGAGTGCTAACTATGGCTACACCTTC CASSVGSANYGYTF
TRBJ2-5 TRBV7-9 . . TGTGCCAGCAGCTTAGTAGAGAGAGAGACCCAGTACTTC CASSLVERETQYF
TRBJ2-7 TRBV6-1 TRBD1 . TGTGCCAGCAGTCTGACAGGGTCCTACGAGCAGTACTTC CASSLTGSYEQYF
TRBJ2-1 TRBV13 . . TGTGCCAGCGGTGGTTTAAATAGCTCCTACAATGAGCAGTTCTTC CASGGLNSSYNEQFF
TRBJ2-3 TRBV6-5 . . TGTGCCAGCAGTTCGCTCACAGGGTGGGGAGATACGCAGTATTTT CASSSLTGWGDTQYF
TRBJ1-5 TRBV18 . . TGTGCCAGCTCACCAGGTCCGGTGCCTTTTACGCCCCAGCATTTT CASSPGPVPFTPQHF
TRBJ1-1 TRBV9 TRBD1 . TGTGCCAGCAGCGTAGTGGGACAGTACACTGAAGCTTTCTTT CASSVVGQYTEAFF
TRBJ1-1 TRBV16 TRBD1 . TGTGCCAGCAGCCCCGACCTGGACAGGGGATATGAAGCTTTCTTT CASSPDLDRGYEAFF
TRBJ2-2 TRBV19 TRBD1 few TGTGCCAGTAGTGGGACAGGGGACACCGGGGAGCTGTTTTTT CASSGTGDTGELFF
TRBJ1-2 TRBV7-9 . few TGTGCCAGCAGCAATAGCGGCAGACACCCCGGGCACTATGGCTACACCTTC CASSNSGRHPGHYGYTF
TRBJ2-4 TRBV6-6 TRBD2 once TGTGCCAGCAGCCCTATAGCGGGGACCGGGAACATTCAGTACTTC CASSPIAGTGNIQYF
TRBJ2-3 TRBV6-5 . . TGTGCCAGCAGTTATAACAGTCCTACAGATACGCAGTATTTT CASSYNSPTDTQYF
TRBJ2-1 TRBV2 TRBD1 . TGTGCCAGCAATGGAGGACAGGGAAACTACAATGAGCAGTTCTTC CASNGGQGNYNEQFF